This T cell receptor (beta chain) appears in the sequencing data of a study of beta chain features in type 1 diabetes. Looking at the study overall: Examined across all samples were around 110,000,000 sorted cells.

Expressed TCRB transcripts were sequenced because the isolated RNA had all been reverse transcribed beforehand. Sequenced naive, central memory and regulatory T cell samples produced an average of approximately 3.5 million reads. Assay: immunoSEQ multiplex PCR; the TCRdb copy retains only in-frame clones and omits some. The top ten hold 0.04% of the sample, which has 500,000 to 850,000 clones, 11% to 15% seen once. Trimming pared 2 bases from V and 0 bases from J, leaving 7 bases between. Germline V gives CDR1 MDHEN, CDR2 SYDVKM. This CDR3 has 14 residues. This clone was seen a single time. Its antigen is currently unknown. Study outcomes and limitations: All four CD4+ subsets from Type 1 diabetes patients carried moderately but significantly shorter TCRB CDR3s.

The receptor was derived from a man aged 18 to 29 with type 1 diabetes. The sequenced sample consisted of naive CD4+ T cells from blood. The chain joins TRBV28 to TRBJ1-1, with D hard to call. CDR3 DNA sequence: TGTGCCAGCAGTTTACACAGCCTGAACACTGAAGCTTTCTTT. Residues: CASSLHSLNTEAFF.